These 32 T cell receptor beta chains were sequenced from one sample in a study of TIL therapy for anti-PD-1-resistant metastatic lung cancer. Sample time point: pre-treatment sample, taken before nivolumab and TIL therapy. The immunoSEQ assay was v3. Libraries were prepared by immunoSEQ multiplex PCR; TCRdb keeps only in-frame clonotypes and omits some of them. The sample consists of approximately 22,000 clones, around three quarters of them appearing once. The sample in question was blood, obtained at baseline. The receptors originated from a person between 30 and 80 years old with non-small cell lung cancer.

The rearrangement links TRBV6-5 to TRBJ2-1, with 7 bases matching TRBD2. Germline trimming cut 0 bases from V and 2 bases from J; bases unmatched to any gene: 1. Germline V gene sequence: CDR1 MNHEY, CDR2 SVGAGI. This CDR3 is 15 amino acids long. In DNA, the CDR3 is TGTGCCAGCAGTTACTCGGGGGGGGCCTACAATGAGCAGTTCTTC. Translating gives CASSYSGGAYNEQFF.

V usage is TRBV18 and J usage is TRBJ2-3; D remains ambiguous. Germline loops: CDR1 KGHSH, CDR2 LQKENI. This CDR3 comprises 12 residues. V was clipped by 3 bases and J by 2 bases, with 3 bases between them. DNA for the CDR3: TGTGCCAGCTCACCGGACACAGATACGCAGTATTTT. Its translation is CASSPDTDTQYF.

This clone was observed a handful of times. The CDR3: CASSGDGDGQYV. The CDR3 region has the DNA TGTGCCAGCAGTGGTGACGGGGATGGGCAGTACGTC. J is TRBJ2-7 and V is TRBV2, with D maybe TRBD2 (5 bases). CDR1 and CDR2 (germline): SNHLY, FYNNEI. The CDR3 runs to 12 residues. The ends were cut back, 4 bases at V and 9 bases at J, with 13 bases in the middle.

The gene calls are TRBV30 and TRBJ2-7, with D hard to call. The CDR3 totals 11 residues. Trimming took 0 bases from V and 3 from J, leaving 3 bases between them. The germline CDR1 and CDR2 sequences are GTSNPN and SVGIG (reference sequence). The CDR3 sequence: CAWSVFYEQYF. The CDR3 region has the DNA TGTGCCTGGAGTGTCTTCTACGAGCAGTACTTC.

A few counts support this clone. The chain combines TRBV6-5 with TRBJ1-1, with 9 bases aligning to TRBD1. The germline gives CDR1 MNHEY, CDR2 SVGAGI. The CDR3 loop spans 15 amino acids. With V trimmed by 0 bases and J by 1 base, 0 bases remained unmatched. The CDR3 nucleotides read TGTGCCAGCAGTTACTCGGGACAGGGGAACACTGAAGCTTTCTTT. It encodes CASSYSGQGNTEAFF.

V and J are TRBV7-8 and TRBJ1-3, with 10 bases aligning to TRBD1. Per germline, CDR1 SGHVS and CDR2 FQNEAQ. The CDR3 has 19 residues. Losses at the gene ends were 5 bases for V and 0 bases for J; bases not matched to a gene: 13. CDR3: CASSAGFGQGVRSGNTIYF. CDR3 DNA sequence: TGTGCCAGCAGCGCCGGGTTCGGACAGGGGGTTCGCTCTGGAAACACCATATATTTT. The variable domain in full, completed from reference TRBV7-8 and TRBJ1-3, reads GAGVSQSPRYKVAKRGQDVALRCDPISGHVSLFWYQQALGQGPEFLTYFQNEAQLDKSGLPSDRFFAERPEGSVSTLKIQRTQQEDSAVYLCASSAGFGQGVRSGNTIYFGEGSWLTVV.

The rearrangement links TRBV30 to TRBJ1-1, with 9 nucleotides matching TRBD1. Per germline, CDR1 GTSNPN and CDR2 SVGIG (reference sequence). The CDR3 totals 14 residues. J lost 6 bases, V lost 1 base, and 6 bases had no gene match. The CDR3 DNA reads as TGTGCCTGGAGTGGTGACAGGGGGTACGCTGAAGCTTTCTTT. Residues: CAWSGDRGYAEAFF.

This rearrangement joins TRBV6-5 to TRBJ2-7; TRBD2 matches at 8 bases. The CDR3 runs 14 residues. The J segment lost 3 bases and the V segment lost 1 base, leaving 2 bases of the junction unmatched. Germline V gene lookup returns CDR1 MNHEY and CDR2 SVGAGI. In nucleotides, the CDR3 is TGTGCCAGCAGTTACTACGGGACTAGCTACGAGCAGTACTTC. The encoded protein is CASSYYGTSYEQYF.

The rearrangement uses TRBV6-6 and TRBJ1-1; D not certain. The germline V and J ends were trimmed by 6 bases and 4 bases, with 15 bases remaining between them. The germline CDR1 and CDR2 sequences are MNHNY and SVGAGI (reference sequence). There are 14 residues in the CDR3. This CDR3 reads CASSPASRATEAFF. The CDR3 bases are TGTGCCAGCAGCCCCGCCAGCCGGGCCACTGAAGCTTTCTTT.

V is TRBV5-6 and J is TRBJ2-3; TRBD2 aligns across 13 bases. J was trimmed by 4 bases and V by 1 base; bases with no gene match: 9. Germline V gives CDR1 SGHDT, CDR2 YYEEEE. This CDR3 comprises 18 residues. As DNA, the CDR3 is TGTGCCAGCAGCTTGTCAACACTAGCGGGGGGGCTCGCAGATACGCAGTATTTT. Protein: CASSLSTLAGGLADTQYF.

The rearrangement links TRBV30 to TRBJ1-4; maybe TRBD1 (5 bases). Trimming stripped 0 bases from V and 8 bases from J, with 13 bases between. The CDR3 runs 14 residues. Germline values: CDR1 GTSNPN, CDR2 SVGIG (reference sequence). The CDR3 DNA sequence: TGTGCCTGGAGTGTACCGGCAGGGCGGGAAAAACTGTTTTTT. This encodes CAWSVPAGREKLFF.

The V and J genes are TRBV19 and TRBJ2-2; D remains unclear. Trimming shortened V by 5 bases and J by 6 bases, and 19 bases separated the two germline ends. From germline, CDR1 is LNHDA and CDR2 SQIVND (reference sequence). The CDR3 has 16 amino acids. The CDR3 nucleotides are TGTGCCAGTAGTTCGAATAGGGTCTTGAGCGCCGGGGAGCTGTTTTTT. It yields the protein CASSSNRVLSAGELFF. Looking up the rest from reference TRBV19 and TRBJ2-2 gives the full variable domain: DGGITQSPKYLFRKEGQNVTLSCEQNLNHDAMYWYRQDPGQGLRLIYYSQIVNDFQKGDIAEGYSVSREKKESFPLTVTSAQKNPTAFYLCASSSNRVLSAGELFFGEGSRLTVL.

The CDR3 DNA sequence: TGTGCCAGCAGCGTAGTTGGGGGGGCGCTTGGCTACACCTTC. Encoded protein: CASSVVGGALGYTF. The genes are TRBV9 and TRBJ1-2, with D maybe TRBD1 (6 bases). Germline values: CDR1 SGDLS, CDR2 YYNGEE. With 0 bases removed from V and 7 bases from J, the gap between germline ends came to 13 bases. The CDR3 contains 14 residues.

This clone was detected only a few times. The chain uses TRBV5-1 and TRBJ1-2; D possibly corresponds to TRBD1 (6 bases). This CDR3 contains 16 residues. The V gene lost 0 bases and the J gene lost 7 bases, with 19 bases spanning the gap. Germline-derived CDR1 and CDR2 are SGHRS and YFSETQ. The chain's CDR3 is CASSLAQGRRGGGYTF. CDR3 coding DNA: TGCGCCAGCAGCTTGGCCCAGGGGCGCCGAGGAGGTGGCTACACCTTC.

This chain links TRBV6-5 with TRBJ2-7, with D perhaps assigned TRBD1 or TRBD2 (6 bases each). Trimming removed 6 bases from V and 0 bases from J, with 15 bases in between. The CDR3 is made up of 15 amino acids. Germline-derived CDR1 and CDR2 are MNHEY and SVGAGI. CDR3 sequence (DNA): TGTGCCAGCAGCGAGGGGGGAGGATCCTCCTACGAGCAGTACTTC. It translates to CASSEGGGSSYEQYF.

This clone was observed once. This chain uses TRBV13 with TRBJ2-3; 13 nucleotides agree with TRBD2. J gave up 3 bases and V 5 bases, and 2 bases lay outside the gene matches. This CDR3 is 15 amino acids long. Germline loops: CDR1 PRHDT, CDR2 FYEKMQ (reference sequence). CDR3: CASSTGLAGTDTQYF. The CDR3 DNA reads as TGTGCCAGCAGCACGGGACTAGCGGGGACAGATACGCAGTATTTT. Full variable domain (missing parts from reference TRBV13 and TRBJ2-3): AAGVIQSPRHLIKEKRETATLKCYPIPRHDTVYWYQQGPGQDPQFLISFYEKMQSDKGSIPDRFSAQQFSDYHSELNMSSLELGDSALYFCASSTGLAGTDTQYFGPGTRLTVL.

This clone was detected only a few times. The rearrangement links TRBV18 to TRBJ2-3; D is perhaps TRBD2 (7 bases). Trimming pared 2 bases from V and 0 bases from J, leaving 12 bases between. CDR1 is KGHSH and CDR2 is LQKENI in the germline V gene. This CDR3 has 16 amino acids. The CDR3 spells CASSPVGGPSTDTQYF. The CDR3, as DNA: TGTGCCAGCTCACCAGTGGGGGGGCCAAGCACAGATACGCAGTATTTT.

The genes are TRBV5-4 and TRBJ2-7; D is uncertain. The V end was cut by 4 bases, the J end by 3 bases, with 14 bases between. There are 14 residues in the CDR3. From germline, CDR1 is SGHNT and CDR2 YYREEE (reference sequence). CDR3 residues: CASSPGPPSYEQYF. CDR3 DNA sequence: TGTGCCAGCAGCCCCGGACCGCCCAGCTACGAGCAGTACTTC.

The chain uses TRBV18 and TRBJ2-7; D remains unclear. This CDR3 is 13 amino acids long. CDR1 and CDR2 (germline): KGHSH, LQKENI. V was pared by 5 bases and J by 7 bases, with 15 bases between. In nucleotides, the CDR3 is TGTGCCAGCTCATCTCCGTTCCTTGCTGAGCAGTACTTC. As protein: CASSSPFLAEQYF.

V gene TRBV30 combines with J gene TRBJ2-7; D could derive from TRBD1 or TRBD2 (5 bases each). V was pared by 3 bases and J by 6 bases, with 21 bases between. The CDR3 totals 15 residues. CDR1 is GTSNPN and CDR2 is SVGIG in the germline V gene (reference sequence). This CDR3 reads CAWRLGTLMMTEQYF. As DNA, the CDR3 is TGTGCCTGGAGATTAGGGACCCTAATGATGACCGAGCAGTACTTC.

This clone was seen only a few times. V is TRBV27 and J is TRBJ2-7; D tentatively fits TRBD1 or TRBD2 (5 bases each). Trimming cost V 4 bases and J 4 bases, with 17 bases left between them. The CDR3 loop spans 15 amino acids. The germline CDR1 and CDR2 sequences are MNHEY and SMNVEV (reference sequence). CDR3 coding DNA: TGTGCCAGCAGTTCGGGGCTGGACTCTCGGTACGAGCAGTACTTC. It yields the protein CASSSGLDSRYEQYF.

In its sample, this clone ranks as medium-sized. The chain joins TRBV4-1 to TRBJ1-6; D is uncertain. Germline values: CDR1 MGHRA, CDR2 YSYEKL. This CDR3 is 18 amino acids long. Trimming took 2 bases from V and 5 from J, leaving 19 bases between them. The CDR3 DNA reads TGCGCCAGCAGCCAACCTTTTAGGGTAGGCCGAGATAATTCACCCCTCCACTTT. Protein: CASSQPFRVGRDNSPLHF.

The V and J genes are TRBV5-4 and TRBJ1-2; D uncertain. Trimming shortened V by 4 bases and J by 4 bases, and 11 bases separated the two germline ends. The CDR3 covers 13 residues. CDR1 and CDR2 (germline): SGHNT, YYREEE (reference sequence). CDR3 protein: CASSSSFLYGYTF. CDR3 in DNA: TGTGCCAGCAGCAGTTCTTTTCTCTATGGCTACACCTTC. The full variable domain, rest sourced from reference TRBV5-4 and TRBJ1-2, is ETGVTQSPTHLIKTRGQQVTLRCSSQSGHNTVSWYQQALGQGPQFIFQYYREEENGRGNFPPRFSGLQFPNYSSELNVNALELDDSALYLCASSSSFLYGYTFGSGTRLTVV.

The count of this clone is one. CDR3: CAWSGTGVSPLHF. In nucleotides, the CDR3 is TGTGCCTGGAGTGGGACAGGGGTGTCACCCCTCCACTTT. This chain connects TRBV30 to TRBJ1-6; 9 positions agree with TRBD1. Germline V lookup: CDR1 GTSNPN, CDR2 SVGIG (reference sequence). V lost 1 base, J lost 10 bases, and 2 bases stayed unmatched. The CDR3 loop spans 13 amino acids.

The chain links TRBV7-7 to TRBJ2-1; a weak D match, TRBD2 (6 bases). Trimming removed 5 bases from V and 0 bases from J, with 11 bases in between. Germline lookup yields CDR1 SSHAT and CDR2 FNYEAQ (reference sequence). The length of the CDR3 is 15 residues. The CDR3 bases are TGTGCCAGCAGCCTTAGCGGCAGCTCCTACAATGAGCAGTTCTTC. This gives the protein CASSLSGSSYNEQFF.

The chain uses TRBV19 and TRBJ1-2, with D unclear. The CDR3 spans 13 residues. Deletions cut 5 bases from V and 4 bases from J, with 11 bases between. Germline V gives CDR1 LNHDA, CDR2 SQIVND (reference sequence). The CDR3 loop reads CASSLTSSYGYTF. The CDR3 DNA follows: TGTGCCAGTAGTCTAACTTCTAGCTATGGCTACACCTTC.

The rearrangement joins TRBV7-9 to TRBJ2-1, with unresolved D. The CDR3 sequence is 10 residues long. Germline V gene sequence: CDR1 SEHNR, CDR2 FQNEAQ (reference sequence). V gave up 5 bases and J gave up 7 bases, with 3 bases separating them. This CDR3 is CASSNNEQFF. The CDR3 DNA reads TGTGCCAGCAGCAATAATGAGCAGTTCTTC.

This chain links TRBV27 with TRBJ1-5; D is undetermined. V was cut by 6 bases and J by 4 bases, with 13 bases left in between. The germline V gene encodes CDR1 MNHEY and CDR2 SMNVEV (reference sequence). The CDR3 runs 14 residues. CDR3 loop: CASRRTGGNQPQHF. CDR3 DNA: TGTGCCAGCAGGCGGACGGGCGGTAATCAGCCCCAGCATTTT.

The chain has TRBV11-1 and TRBJ2-1; TRBD2 agrees at 11 bases. The CDR3 length is 16 residues. V dropped 3 bases and J dropped 10; count of bases not matched to a gene: 11. Germline values: CDR1 SGHAT, CDR2 FQDESV (reference sequence). The CDR3 coding sequence is TGTGCCAGCAGCTTTTCCGGGACTAGCGGTATCAGAGAGCAGTTCTTC. It codes for CASSFSGTSGIREQFF.

In DNA form, the CDR3 reads TGTGCCAGCCTGGAGAGACTTGGATCCGCCGGGGAGCTGTTTTTT. Translated: CASLERLGSAGELFF. The chain uses TRBV2 and TRBJ2-2, with D uncertain. CDR1 and CDR2 (germline): SNHLY, FYNNEI. V lost 8 bases and J lost 6, with 19 bases in between. This CDR3 contains 15 residues. The full variable domain, its missing parts supplied by reference TRBV2 and TRBJ2-2, is EPEVTQTPSHQVTQMGQEVILRCVPISNHLYFYWYRQILGQKVEFLVSFYNNEISEKSEIFDDQFSVERPDGSNFTLKIRSTKLEDSAMYFCASLERLGSAGELFFGEGSRLTVL.

The chain couples TRBV2 to TRBJ2-7; D could derive from TRBD1 or TRBD2 (5 bases each). The CDR3 is made up of 12 amino acids. Germline V gene lookup returns CDR1 SNHLY and CDR2 FYNNEI. Trimming removed 8 bases from V and 2 bases from J, with 10 bases in between. In DNA, the CDR3 is TGTGCCAGCGGAGGACAAACCTACGAGCAGTACGTC. Its protein product is CASGGQTYEQYV.

The genes are TRBV7-2 and TRBJ2-1; maybe TRBD2 (6 bases). Deletions cut 5 bases from V and 11 bases from J, with 22 bases between. The CDR3 is 15 amino acids. The germline V gene encodes CDR1 SGHTA and CDR2 FQGNSA. CDR3 in amino acids: CASSAQADSGRQQFF. In DNA, the CDR3 is TGTGCCAGCAGCGCCCAGGCGGATAGCGGCAGACAGCAGTTCTTC.